This T cell receptor (beta chain) originates from a study of CD8+CD57+ T cells in acquired aplastic anemia. For the study at large: Sorted cells (CD4+ and CD8+) yielded DNA amounts that averaged roughly 3.5 ug.

According to the study, genomic DNA was the template for TCR beta VDJ and CDR3 profiling. TCRdb reanalysed the reads using MiXCR and keeps one entry per CDR3 protein. The repertoire holds some 200,000 distinct CDR3 sequences, 50% to 70% seen once, with roughly 61% in the top ten. Study-wide results and caveats: About 29 CD8+ CDR3 sequences occurred in both the patients and the controls.

Regarding this clonotype: Antigen specificity is unknown.

All sequencing subjects had displayed CD8+CD57+ cell expansion on flow cytometry. Sequencing was done on a sample of sorted CD4+, CD8+, or CD8+CD57+ T cells (not recorded which) from PBMCs. The receptor was isolated from a human donor with aplastic anemia.

CDR3 protein: CASSALSNQPQHF. The CDR3 DNA is TGTGCCAGCAGTGCCCTTAGCAATCAGCCCCAGCATTTT. The chain recombines TRBV2 with TRBJ1-5; D is uncertain. V was shortened by 4 bases and J by 0 bases, with 4 bases between the two germline ends. Germline V gene sequence: CDR1 SNHLY, CDR2 FYNNEI. The CDR3 totals 13 residues.